The rows below give T cell receptor beta chains drawn from one sample of a study of blood T cell repertoires in COVID-19. Clones were sequenced by immunoSEQ multiplex PCR, and TCRdb holds only the in-frame ones, with some missing. The sample has about 480,000 clones; nearly 90% are singletons. Source material: PBMCs or T cells enriched from blood (not recorded which). Receptors originate from a woman between 18 and 29 years old with acute COVID-19. Both conserved end residues are part of each CDR3. A D gene is named only where the DNA matches it firmly. Size is stated for part of the rows, as once, few or many counts, or as a class when the clone is expanded.

cdr3_aa: CASSLRDRGTNEKLFF
cdr3_nt: TGTGCCAGCAGCTTACGCGACAGGGGAACTAATGAAAAACTGTTTTTT
j_call: TRBJ1-4
clone_size: .
d_call: TRBD1
v_call: TRBV7-9

cdr3_aa: CASSLDFGQTEAFF
cdr3_nt: TGTGCCAGCAGTCTAGATTTTGGACAAACTGAAGCTTTCTTT
j_call: TRBJ1-1
clone_size: .
d_call: .
v_call: TRBV28

cdr3_aa: CASSLPGSGNTIYF
cdr3_nt: TGTGCCAGCAGCTTACCGGGCTCTGGAAACACCATATATTTT
j_call: TRBJ1-3
clone_size: few
d_call: .
v_call: TRBV7-2

cdr3_aa: CASSLTGGNQPQHF
cdr3_nt: TGCGCCAGCAGTCTCACAGGGGGTAATCAGCCCCAGCATTTT
j_call: TRBJ1-5
clone_size: .
d_call: TRBD1
v_call: TRBV5-1

cdr3_aa: CAWKLGTGFNEQFF
cdr3_nt: TGTGCCTGGAAGCTCGGGACAGGGTTTAATGAGCAGTTCTTC
j_call: TRBJ2-1
clone_size: .
d_call: TRBD1
v_call: TRBV30

cdr3_aa: CASSVRGRDLAETQYF
cdr3_nt: TGTGCCAGCAGCGTTCGAGGGAGGGACCTCGCGGAGACCCAGTACTTC
j_call: TRBJ2-5
clone_size: .
d_call: TRBD2
v_call: TRBV9

cdr3_aa: CASRMAGESYEQYF
cdr3_nt: TGTGCCAGTAGAATGGCAGGGGAATCCTACGAGCAGTACTTC
j_call: TRBJ2-7
clone_size: .
d_call: .
v_call: TRBV19

cdr3_aa: CASSLRLGDTGELFF
cdr3_nt: TGTGCCAGCAGTTTAAGGCTAGGGGACACCGGGGAGCTGTTTTTT
j_call: TRBJ2-2
clone_size: .
d_call: .
v_call: TRBV27

cdr3_aa: CASSDLFSGRNYNEQFF
cdr3_nt: TGCGCCAGCAGCGACCTGTTTAGCGGGAGGAATTACAATGAGCAGTTCTTC
j_call: TRBJ2-1
clone_size: .
d_call: TRBD2
v_call: TRBV5-1

cdr3_aa: CASSQDRRGEDTEAFF
cdr3_nt: TGCGCCAGCAGCCAAGATCGGAGAGGGGAGGACACTGAAGCTTTCTTT
j_call: TRBJ1-1
clone_size: .
d_call: .
v_call: TRBV4-1

cdr3_aa: CASSLDYRVLRGTNTEAFF
cdr3_nt: TGTGCCAGCAGTTTAGACTACAGGGTTCTTCGGGGAACGAACACTGAAGCTTTCTTT
j_call: TRBJ1-1
clone_size: .
d_call: .
v_call: TRBV7-8

cdr3_aa: CATLADHTDTQYF
cdr3_nt: TGTGCCACCCTAGCGGACCACACAGATACGCAGTATTTT
j_call: TRBJ2-3
clone_size: .
d_call: TRBD2
v_call: TRBV10-3

cdr3_aa: CASSVGGLTSGNTGELFF
cdr3_nt: TGTGCCAGCAGCGTAGGGGGGCTGACTAGCGGAAACACCGGGGAGCTGTTTTTT
j_call: TRBJ2-2
clone_size: .
d_call: TRBD2
v_call: TRBV9

cdr3_aa: CASSELRTEDDSPLHF
cdr3_nt: TGTGCCAGCAGTGAATTAAGGACAGAGGATGATTCACCCCTCCACTTT
j_call: TRBJ1-6
clone_size: few
d_call: .
v_call: TRBV25-1

cdr3_aa: CASSLRQGTFHEQYF
cdr3_nt: TGTGCCAGCAGCTTACGACAGGGGACCTTTCACGAGCAGTACTTC
j_call: TRBJ2-7
clone_size: .
d_call: TRBD1
v_call: TRBV7-6

cdr3_aa: CASSSATGPGNGYTF
cdr3_nt: TGTGCCAGCAGTTCAGCCACAGGACCCGGAAATGGCTACACCTTC
j_call: TRBJ1-2
clone_size: once
d_call: .
v_call: TRBV6-5

cdr3_aa: CASSLRGGTGELFF
cdr3_nt: TGTGCCAGCAGCCTCCGGGGGGGCACCGGGGAGCTGTTTTTT
j_call: TRBJ2-2
clone_size: .
d_call: TRBD2
v_call: TRBV7-2

cdr3_aa: CASRKTGVHSNQPQHF
cdr3_nt: TGTGCCAGTAGGAAGACAGGGGTCCATAGCAATCAGCCCCAGCATTTT
j_call: TRBJ1-5
clone_size: .
d_call: TRBD1
v_call: TRBV19

cdr3_aa: CASSLSPQAGGSSYNEQFF
cdr3_nt: TGTGCCAGCAGCTTATCTCCCCAAGCGGGGGGGAGCTCCTACAATGAGCAGTTCTTC
j_call: TRBJ2-1
clone_size: .
d_call: TRBD2
v_call: TRBV7-3

cdr3_aa: CASRKQTGYIQPQHF
cdr3_nt: TGTGCCAGCAGGAAGCAGACAGGGTACATTCAGCCCCAGCATTTT
j_call: TRBJ1-5
clone_size: few
d_call: TRBD1
v_call: TRBV28

cdr3_aa: CASSQFRIQLGGSYNEQFF
cdr3_nt: TGTGCCAGCAGCCAATTTAGGATTCAGCTTGGCGGATCCTACAATGAGCAGTTCTTC
j_call: TRBJ2-1
clone_size: .
d_call: .
v_call: TRBV6-2/TRBV6-3

cdr3_aa: CASSLGENANIQYF
cdr3_nt: TGTGCCAGCAGCTTGGGCGAGAACGCCAACATTCAGTACTTC
j_call: TRBJ2-4
clone_size: once
d_call: .
v_call: TRBV5-6